This passage covers 23 T cell receptor beta chains from one sample sequenced in a study of T cell responses to AZD1222 COVID-19 vaccine. TCRdb's copy holds only in-frame clones and misses some; the assay was immunoSEQ multiplex PCR. The repertoire holds about 64,000 clones, with roughly 80% as singletons. The specimen was peripheral blood, collected 28 days after the second AZD1222 dose. These receptors all stem from an adult who received the AZD1222 COVID-19 vaccine.

The CDR3 sequence is CASSITRSNQPQHF. DNA for the CDR3: TGTGCCAGCAGCATTACAAGAAGCAATCAGCCCCAGCATTTT. This chain links TRBV7-8 with TRBJ1-5; unclear D gene. The germline V gene encodes CDR1 SGHVS and CDR2 FQNEAQ. Trimming took off 5 bases at V and 1 base at J, with 9 bases between the two ends. The CDR3 has 14 residues.

The V and J genes are TRBV7-9 and TRBJ1-4; 8 positions agree with TRBD1. V lost 1 base and J lost 8; bases outside the gene matches: 6. This CDR3 region has 15 residues. Germline loops: CDR1 SEHNR, CDR2 FQNEAQ (reference sequence). The CDR3 protein is CASSLDGTGGEKLFF. CDR3 nucleotides: TGTGCCAGCAGCTTAGATGGGACAGGCGGGGAAAAACTGTTTTTT.

This clone was seen a few times. V and J are TRBV27 and TRBJ2-5; 8 nucleotides agree with TRBD2. The CDR3 totals 15 residues. The trim removed 3 bases at V and 9 bases at J, leaving 12 bases unmatched. Germline V gene data show CDR1 as MNHEY and CDR2 as SMNVEV (reference sequence). The CDR3 spells CASSFSPSGSQAQYF. CDR3 nucleotides: TGTGCCAGCAGTTTTTCCCCTAGCGGGTCTCAGGCCCAGTACTTC.

The chain carries TRBV7-6 and TRBJ2-2; 15 nucleotides match TRBD2. The trim removed 4 bases at V and 5 bases at J, leaving 14 bases unmatched. Germline V gene lookup returns CDR1 SGHVS and CDR2 FNYEAQ. This CDR3 is 20 amino acids long. The DNA of the CDR3 is TGTGCCAGCAGCTCATCCCTTGGACTAGCGGGGGGGCCGGGGACCGGGGAGCTGTTTTTT. The encoded protein is CASSSSLGLAGGPGTGELFF.

The chain uses TRBV5-1 and TRBJ1-2; D is perhaps TRBD1 (5 bases). The CDR3 loop spans 13 amino acids. The germline CDR1 and CDR2 sequences are SGHRS and YFSETQ. V lost 0 bases and J 3 bases, leaving 6 bases between the germline ends. This chain's CDR3 is CASSLAGDYGYTF. The CDR3 nucleotides read TGCGCCAGCAGCTTGGCGGGGGACTATGGCTACACCTTC.

This chain joins TRBV6-5 and TRBJ1-5; D gene ambiguous. Germline V lookup: CDR1 MNHEY, CDR2 SVGAGI. The CDR3 is 15 amino acids. V lost 6 bases and J 0 bases, leaving 12 bases between the germline ends. CDR3 amino acids: CASRIENYSNQPQHF. CDR3 DNA sequence: TGTGCCAGCAGGATAGAAAACTATAGCAATCAGCCCCAGCATTTT.

The sample holds a few counts of this clone. V is TRBV10-3 and J is TRBJ1-3; D remains ambiguous. This CDR3 is built from 13 residues. V shed 7 bases and J shed 3 bases, with 10 bases lying between them. Per the germline V gene, CDR1 is ENHRY and CDR2 is SYGVKD. CDR3 bases: TGTGCCATCAAGGGCGCGGGTGGAAACACCATATATTTT. This sequence encodes CAIKGAGGNTIYF.

This rearrangement joins TRBV30 to TRBJ1-4; 7 nucleotides align to TRBD1. Germline V gene data show CDR1 as GTSNPN and CDR2 as SVGIG (reference sequence). With V trimmed by 2 bases and J by 6 bases, 12 bases remained unmatched. The CDR3 totals 16 residues. Here the CDR3 reads CAWSRIYAGGDEKLFF. DNA of the CDR3: TGTGCCTGGAGTAGAATTTATGCAGGGGGAGATGAAAAACTGTTTTTT.

CDR3 in amino acids: CASSLIGWPYEQYF. The CDR3 DNA sequence: TGTGCCAGCAGCTTAATAGGATGGCCCTACGAGCAGTACTTC. The rearrangement links TRBV11-3 to TRBJ2-7; D gene uncertain. The CDR3 sequence is 14 residues long. V lost 2 bases and J lost 2, with 10 bases in between. Germline V CDR1 and CDR2: SGHNT, YENEEA.

The V call is TRBV29-1, the J call TRBJ2-7; 7 nucleotides agree with TRBD1. The CDR3 spans 14 residues. Germline V gene sequence: CDR1 SQVTM, CDR2 ANQGSEA. V shed 3 bases, J shed 3 bases, and the junction held 8 bases outside the gene matches. The CDR3, as DNA: TGCAGCGTTGAGTCCCGGCACAGGGGCTACGAGCAGTACTTC. Encoded protein: CSVESRHRGYEQYF.

This clone occurred a few times. The chain carries TRBV2 and TRBJ1-4; 8 bases line up with TRBD1. The V gene's germline CDR1 is SNHLY and CDR2 FYNNEI. V trimming: 7 bases; J trimming: 5 bases; junction bases outside the gene matches: 6. The CDR3 loop spans 14 amino acids. This chain's CDR3 is CASTDRGGNEKLFF. CDR3 DNA sequence: TGTGCCAGCACCGACAGGGGTGGCAATGAAAAACTGTTTTTT.

The chain links TRBV12-3 or TRBV12-4 to TRBJ2-5; either TRBD1 or TRBD2 may supply D (7 bases each). Trimming stripped 3 bases from V and 5 bases from J, with 10 bases between. The CDR3 contains 13 residues. CDR3 protein: CASSLQGGETQYF. In DNA form, the CDR3 reads TGTGCCAGCAGTTTGCAGGGGGGGGAGACCCAGTACTTC.

V usage is TRBV5-5 and J usage is TRBJ2-7; D not resolved. Trimming left V 0 bases short and J 5 bases short, with 6 bases between. Germline V gene sequence: CDR1 SGHKS, CDR2 YYEKEE (reference sequence). The length of the CDR3 is 12 residues. CDR3 residues: CASSLAGNEQYF. The CDR3 nucleotides read TGTGCCAGCAGCTTGGCAGGTAACGAGCAGTACTTC.

The chain employs TRBV18 and TRBJ1-2, with D hard to call. The CDR3 sequence is 13 residues long. Germline V gene data show CDR1 as KGHSH and CDR2 as LQKENI. Deletions cut 3 bases from V and 7 bases from J, with 12 bases between. The CDR3 DNA sequence: TGTGCCAGCTCACCCGAGACGTCGCTTGGCTACACCTTC. Translation: CASSPETSLGYTF.

The sample holds one count of this clone. V and J are TRBV10-3 and TRBJ1-2; possible D gene TRBD1, 5 bases. The CDR3 extends over 14 amino acids. Germline V gives CDR1 ENHRY, CDR2 SYGVKD. Trimming removed 8 bases from V and 0 bases from J, with 13 bases in between. CDR3: CAIGTAIPNYGYTF. Written as DNA, the CDR3 is TGTGCCATCGGGACCGCGATCCCTAACTATGGCTACACCTTC.

This clone was recorded a few times. The chain employs TRBV7-2 and TRBJ1-2; D remains unclear. V lost 5 bases and J lost 6, with 13 bases in between. The V gene's germline CDR1 is SGHTA and CDR2 FQGNSA. This CDR3 has 13 residues. The CDR3 is CASSPSREHGYTF. The DNA of the CDR3 is TGTGCCAGCAGCCCTTCTAGGGAACATGGCTACACCTTC.

The count of this clone is one. The chain joins TRBV27 to TRBJ2-2; no reliable D call. The CDR3 totals 12 residues. The V gene's germline CDR1 is MNHEY and CDR2 SMNVEV (reference sequence). V lost 6 bases to trimming and J lost 1 base, with 3 bases between them. The CDR3 here is CASRRNTGELFF. CDR3 DNA sequence: TGTGCCAGCAGACGGAACACCGGGGAGCTGTTTTTT.

This clone was counted between two and nine times. The chain joins TRBV29-1 to TRBJ2-7; D possibly corresponds to TRBD1 (6 bases). V was shortened by 0 bases and J by 0 bases, with 9 bases between the two germline ends. Germline-derived CDR1 and CDR2 are SQVTM and ANQGSEA. The CDR3 has 14 amino acids. CDR3: CSVEETGNSYEQYF. CDR3 DNA: TGCAGCGTTGAAGAGACAGGTAACTCCTACGAGCAGTACTTC.

This clone came up a few times. The chain carries TRBV28 and TRBJ1-5; 7 bases align to TRBD1. Germline values: CDR1 MDHEN, CDR2 SYDVKM. The CDR3 contains 13 residues. Trimming at V came to 6 bases and at J to 5 bases, leaving 4 bases not matched to a gene. The CDR3 DNA reads TGTGCCAGCAGGGGGACAGAACATCAGCCCCAGCATTTT. Translation gives CASRGTEHQPQHF.

The chain uses TRBV10-2 and TRBJ1-4; possibly TRBD1 for D (6 bases). Germline loops: CDR1 WSHSY, CDR2 SAAADI. This CDR3 is built from 14 residues. V gave up 5 bases and J gave up 3 bases, with 10 bases separating them. Here the CDR3 DNA reads TGCGCCAGCAGTCTACAGGGTGCTAATGAAAAACTGTTTTTT. Protein: CASSLQGANEKLFF.

This chain connects TRBV6-2 or TRBV6-3 to TRBJ2-3; 7 nucleotides line up with TRBD1. The CDR3 totals 18 residues. Per germline, CDR1 MNHEY and CDR2 SVGEGT. The junction had 14 bases not matched to a gene; V was cut back by 5 bases and J by 0 bases. The CDR3 sequence: CASSLTGEQGYSTDTQYF. The CDR3 region has the DNA TGTGCCAGCAGTCTAACAGGGGAGCAGGGATACAGCACAGATACGCAGTATTTT.

The J gene is TRBJ2-5, the V gene TRBV3-1 (or the pseudogene TRBV3-2); 8 bases map to TRBD1. Germline trimming cut 5 bases from V and 0 bases from J; bases unmatched to any gene: 8. In germline, CDR1 is LGHDT, CDR2 YNNKEL (reference sequence). The CDR3 is made up of 16 amino acids. This CDR3 reads CASSGQDRVHQETQYF. The CDR3, as DNA: TGTGCCAGCAGCGGGCAGGACAGGGTCCACCAAGAGACCCAGTACTTC.

CDR3 bases: TGTGCCAGCTCTCGGGACAGTCAGTACAATACACACTCTGGAAACACCATATATTTT. This sequence encodes CASSRDSQYNTHSGNTIYF. The chain combines TRBV18 with TRBJ1-3, with 7 bases fitting TRBD1. The V segment lost 6 bases and the J segment 0 bases; nucleotides outside the gene matches: 17. Germline V lookup: CDR1 KGHSH, CDR2 LQKENI. The CDR3 length is 19 residues. The whole variable domain, filled in from reference TRBV18 and TRBJ1-3, reads NAGVMQNPRHLVRRRGQEARLRCSPMKGHSHVYWYRQLPEEGLKFMVYLQKENIIDESGMPKERFSAEFPKEGPSILRIQQVVRGDSAAYFCASSRDSQYNTHSGNTIYFGEGSWLTVV.